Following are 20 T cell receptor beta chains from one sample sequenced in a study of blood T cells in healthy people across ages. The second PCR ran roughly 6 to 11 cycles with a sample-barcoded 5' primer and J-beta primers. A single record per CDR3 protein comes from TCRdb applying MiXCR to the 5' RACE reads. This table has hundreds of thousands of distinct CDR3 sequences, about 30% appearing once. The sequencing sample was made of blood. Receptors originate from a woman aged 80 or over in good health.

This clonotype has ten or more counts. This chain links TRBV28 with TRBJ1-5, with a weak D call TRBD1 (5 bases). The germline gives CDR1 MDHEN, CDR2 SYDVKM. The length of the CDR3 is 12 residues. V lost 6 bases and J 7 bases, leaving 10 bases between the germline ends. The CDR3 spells CASRQGLQPQHF. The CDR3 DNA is TGTGCCAGCAGGCAGGGTTTGCAGCCCCAGCATTTT.

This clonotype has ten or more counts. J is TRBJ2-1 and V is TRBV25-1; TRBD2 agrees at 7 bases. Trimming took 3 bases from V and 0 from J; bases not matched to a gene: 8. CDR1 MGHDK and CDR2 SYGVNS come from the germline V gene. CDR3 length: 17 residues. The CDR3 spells CASSESGASSSYNEQFF. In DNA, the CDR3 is TGTGCCAGCAGTGAGAGCGGGGCCTCCTCCTCCTACAATGAGCAGTTCTTC. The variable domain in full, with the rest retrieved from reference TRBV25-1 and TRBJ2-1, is EADIYQTPRYLVIGTGKKITLECSQTMGHDKMYWYQQDPGMELHLIHYSYGVNSTEKGDLSSESTVSRIRTEHFPLTLESARPSHTSQYLCASSESGASSSYNEQFFGPGTRLTVL.

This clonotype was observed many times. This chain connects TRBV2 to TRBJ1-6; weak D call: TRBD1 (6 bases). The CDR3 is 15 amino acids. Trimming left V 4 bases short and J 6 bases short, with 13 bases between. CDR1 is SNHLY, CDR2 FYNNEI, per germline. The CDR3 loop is CASSGDIAGNSPLHF. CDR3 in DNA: TGTGCCAGCAGTGGGGACATTGCGGGTAATTCACCCCTCCACTTT.

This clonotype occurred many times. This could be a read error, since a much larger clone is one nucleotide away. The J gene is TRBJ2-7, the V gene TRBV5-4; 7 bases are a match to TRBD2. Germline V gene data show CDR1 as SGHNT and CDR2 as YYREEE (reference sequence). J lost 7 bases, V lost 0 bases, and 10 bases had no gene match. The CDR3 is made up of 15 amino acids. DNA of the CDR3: TGTGCCAGCAGCTTGGGGTCTAGCGGCCACAATGAGCAGTACTTC. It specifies CASSLGSSGHNEQYF.

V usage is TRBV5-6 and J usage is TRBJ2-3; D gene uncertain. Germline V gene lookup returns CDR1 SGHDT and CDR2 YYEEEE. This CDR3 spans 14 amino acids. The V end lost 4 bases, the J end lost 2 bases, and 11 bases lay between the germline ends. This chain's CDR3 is CASSGVLFTDTQYF. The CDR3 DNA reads TGTGCCAGCAGCGGGGTTCTATTCACAGATACGCAGTATTTT.

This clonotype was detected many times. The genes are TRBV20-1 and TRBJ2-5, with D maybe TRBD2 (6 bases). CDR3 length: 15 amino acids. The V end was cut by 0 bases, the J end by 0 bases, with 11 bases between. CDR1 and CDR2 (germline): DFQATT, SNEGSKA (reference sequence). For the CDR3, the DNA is TGCAGTGCTAGAGATTCGGCGGGGTACCAAGAGACCCAGTACTTC. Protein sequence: CSARDSAGYQETQYF.

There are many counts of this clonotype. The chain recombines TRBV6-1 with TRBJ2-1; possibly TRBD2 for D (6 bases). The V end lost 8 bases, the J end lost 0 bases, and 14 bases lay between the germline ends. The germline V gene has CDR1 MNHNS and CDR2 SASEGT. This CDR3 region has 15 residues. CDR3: CASGRRVDSYNEQFF. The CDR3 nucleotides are TGTGCCAGCGGACGGAGGGTCGACTCCTACAATGAGCAGTTCTTC.

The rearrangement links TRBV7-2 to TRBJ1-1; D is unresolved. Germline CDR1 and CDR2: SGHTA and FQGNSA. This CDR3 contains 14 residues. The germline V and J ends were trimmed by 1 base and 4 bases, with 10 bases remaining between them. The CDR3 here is CASSLVAVATEAFF. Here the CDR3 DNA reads TGTGCCAGCAGCTTAGTTGCAGTCGCCACTGAAGCTTTCTTT.

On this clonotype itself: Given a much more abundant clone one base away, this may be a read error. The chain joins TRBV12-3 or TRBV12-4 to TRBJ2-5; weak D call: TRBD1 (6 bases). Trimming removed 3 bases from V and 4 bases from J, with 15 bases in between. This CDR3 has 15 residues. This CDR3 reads CASSFWIGGRETQYF. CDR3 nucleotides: TGTGCCAGCAGTTTCTGGATAGGGGGTAGAGAGACCCAGTACTTC.

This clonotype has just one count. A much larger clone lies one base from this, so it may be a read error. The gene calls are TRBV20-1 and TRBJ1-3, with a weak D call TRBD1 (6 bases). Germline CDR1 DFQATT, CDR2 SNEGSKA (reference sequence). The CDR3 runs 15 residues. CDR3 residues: CSARKQGGPGNTTYF. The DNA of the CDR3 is TGCAGTGCTAGAAAACAGGGTGGACCTGGAAACACCACATATTTT.

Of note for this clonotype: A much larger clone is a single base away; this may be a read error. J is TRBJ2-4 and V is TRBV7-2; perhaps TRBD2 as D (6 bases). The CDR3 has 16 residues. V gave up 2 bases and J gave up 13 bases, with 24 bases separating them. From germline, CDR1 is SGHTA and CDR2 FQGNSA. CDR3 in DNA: TGTGCCAGCAGCTTACAGACTAGTGGGTTTATGGTTGAGCAGTACTTC. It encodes CASSLQTSGFMVEQYF.

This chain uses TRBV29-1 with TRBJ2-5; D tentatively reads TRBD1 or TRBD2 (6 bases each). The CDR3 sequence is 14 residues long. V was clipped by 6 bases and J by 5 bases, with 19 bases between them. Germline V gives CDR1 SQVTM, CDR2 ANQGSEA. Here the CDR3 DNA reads TGCAGCGTAGCGGAGGGGGAGGTCGCGGAGACCCAGTACTTC. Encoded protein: CSVAEGEVAETQYF.

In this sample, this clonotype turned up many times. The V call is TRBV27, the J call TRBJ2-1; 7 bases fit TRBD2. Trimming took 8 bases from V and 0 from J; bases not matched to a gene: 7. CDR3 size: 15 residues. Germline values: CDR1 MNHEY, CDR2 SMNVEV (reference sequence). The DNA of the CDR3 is TGTGCCAGCTATGCGGGGGACCCCTCCTACAATGAGCAGTTCTTC. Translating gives CASYAGDPSYNEQFF.

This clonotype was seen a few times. CDR3 region: CASSLFQMNTEAFF. The CDR3 bases are TGTGCCAGCAGCTTGTTCCAGATGAACACTGAAGCTTTCTTT. The V and J genes are TRBV5-4 and TRBJ1-1; D remains ambiguous. Germline CDR1 is SGHNT and CDR2 is YYREEE (reference sequence). Trimming took off 1 base at V and 0 bases at J, with 7 bases between the two ends. The CDR3 consists of 14 residues.

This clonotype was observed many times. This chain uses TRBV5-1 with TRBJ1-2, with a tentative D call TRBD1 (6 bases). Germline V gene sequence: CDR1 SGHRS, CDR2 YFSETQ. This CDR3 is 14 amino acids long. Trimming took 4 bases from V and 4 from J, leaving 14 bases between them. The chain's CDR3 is CASSQQGRGYGYTF. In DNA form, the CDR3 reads TGCGCCAGCAGCCAACAGGGCCGGGGCTATGGCTACACCTTC.

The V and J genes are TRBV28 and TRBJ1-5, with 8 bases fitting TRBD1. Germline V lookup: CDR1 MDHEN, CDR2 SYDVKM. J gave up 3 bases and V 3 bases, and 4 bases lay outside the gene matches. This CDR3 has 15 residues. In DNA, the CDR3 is TGTGCCAGCAGTTTCCAGGGGGCTCTCAATCAGCCCCAGCATTTT. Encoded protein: CASSFQGALNQPQHF.

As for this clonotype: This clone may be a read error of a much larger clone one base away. The CDR3 is CASSCAGSYNEQFF. The CDR3 nucleotides read TGTGCCAGCAGCTGCGCAGGCTCCTACAATGAGCAGTTCTTC. This chain links TRBV7-9 with TRBJ2-1; D remains ambiguous. V was cut by 4 bases and J by 0 bases, with 7 bases left in between. Germline V CDR1 and CDR2: SEHNR, FQNEAQ (reference sequence). The CDR3 contains 14 residues.

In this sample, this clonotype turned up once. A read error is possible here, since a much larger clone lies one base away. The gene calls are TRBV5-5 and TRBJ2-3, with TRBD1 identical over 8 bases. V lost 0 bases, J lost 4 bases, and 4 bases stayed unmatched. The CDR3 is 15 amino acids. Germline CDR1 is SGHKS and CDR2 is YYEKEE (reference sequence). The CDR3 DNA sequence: TGTGCCAGCAGCTTGGGAGGACAGGGTGCAGATACGCAGTATTTT. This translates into CASSLGGQGADTQYF. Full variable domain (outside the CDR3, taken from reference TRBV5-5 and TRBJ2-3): DAGVTQSPTHLIKTRGQQVTLRCSPISGHKSVSWYQQVLGQGPQFIFQYYEKEERGRGNFPDRFSARQFPNYSSELNVNALLLGDSALYLCASSLGGQGADTQYFGPGTRLTVL.

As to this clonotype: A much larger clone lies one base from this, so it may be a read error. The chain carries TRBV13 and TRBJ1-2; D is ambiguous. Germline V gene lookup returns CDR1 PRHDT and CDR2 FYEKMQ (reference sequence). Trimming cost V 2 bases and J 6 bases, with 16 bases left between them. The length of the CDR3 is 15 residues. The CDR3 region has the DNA TGTGCCAGCAGCTTAAGTGGGGTGCGTCGGCATGGCTACACCTTC. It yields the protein CASSLSGVRRHGYTF.

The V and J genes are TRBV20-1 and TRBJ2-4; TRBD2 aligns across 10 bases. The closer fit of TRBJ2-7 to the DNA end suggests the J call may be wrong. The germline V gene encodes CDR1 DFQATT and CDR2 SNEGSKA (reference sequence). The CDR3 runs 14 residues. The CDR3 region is CSARGASGGHEQYF. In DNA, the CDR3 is TGCAGTGCTAGAGGGGCTAGCGGGGGACACGAGCAGTACTTC.